The clone carrying this T cell receptor (beta chain) was counted at least ten times. Germline lookup yields CDR1 LGHNA and CDR2 YSLEER. The CDR3 length is 16 residues. Trimming took off 2 bases at V and 4 bases at J, with 12 bases between the two ends. The sample belongs to a study of T cells after yellow fever vaccination. TCRdb called the 5' RACE reads again in MiXCR, with one record for every CDR3 protein. The sample includes approximately 160,000 distinct CDR3 sequences, around 9.3% of them seen just once. This clonotype was sampled from a man younger than 35 who received the YFV17D yellow fever vaccine. The sample was CD8+ T cells sorted from PBMCs, taken 45 days after the yellow fever booster vaccination. The chain uses TRBV4-3 and TRBJ1-6, with D possibly matching TRBD1 (6 bases). The CDR3, as DNA: TGCGCCAGCAGCCAACAGGGGTACGGGTATAATTCACCCCTCCACTTT. Its protein is CASSQQGYGYNSPLHF.